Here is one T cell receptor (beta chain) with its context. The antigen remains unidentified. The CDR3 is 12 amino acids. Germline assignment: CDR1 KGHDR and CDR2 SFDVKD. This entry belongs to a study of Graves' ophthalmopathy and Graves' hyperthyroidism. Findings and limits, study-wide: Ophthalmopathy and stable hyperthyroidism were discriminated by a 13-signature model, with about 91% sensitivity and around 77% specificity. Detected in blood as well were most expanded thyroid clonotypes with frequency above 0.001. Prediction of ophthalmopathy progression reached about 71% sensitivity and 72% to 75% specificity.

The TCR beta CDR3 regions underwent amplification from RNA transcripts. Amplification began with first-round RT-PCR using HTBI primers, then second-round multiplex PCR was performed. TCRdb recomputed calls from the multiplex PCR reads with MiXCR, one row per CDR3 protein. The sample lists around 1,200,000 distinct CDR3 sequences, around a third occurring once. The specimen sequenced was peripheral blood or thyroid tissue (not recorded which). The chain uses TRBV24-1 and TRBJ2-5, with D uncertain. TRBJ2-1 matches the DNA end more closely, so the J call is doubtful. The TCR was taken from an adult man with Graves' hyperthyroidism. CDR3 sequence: CATSRTANEQFF. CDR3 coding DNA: TGTGCCACCAGTCGTACGGCAAATGAGCAGTTCTTC.